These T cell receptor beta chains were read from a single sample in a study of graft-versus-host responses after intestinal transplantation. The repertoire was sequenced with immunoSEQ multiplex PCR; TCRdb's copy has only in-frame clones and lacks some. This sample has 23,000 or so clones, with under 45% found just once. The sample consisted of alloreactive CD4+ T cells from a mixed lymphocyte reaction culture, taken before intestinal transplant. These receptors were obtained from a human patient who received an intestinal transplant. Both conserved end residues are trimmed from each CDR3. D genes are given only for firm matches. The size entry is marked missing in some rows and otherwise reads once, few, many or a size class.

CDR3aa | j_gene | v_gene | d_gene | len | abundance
ASSEWGHPYSGANVLT | TRBJ2-6 | TRBV10-1 | . | 16 | .
ASSVEGTLNEQF | TRBJ2-1 | TRBV9 | . | 12 | .
ASSLHPVLAGGITDTQY | TRBJ2-3 | TRBV19 | TRBD2 | 17 | .
ASSRTSGGYEQY | TRBJ2-7 | TRBV7-9 | TRBD2 | 12 | .
AWSVGLSGSYEQY | TRBJ2-7 | TRBV30 | TRBD2 | 13 | .
ASSGLAGFYNEQF | TRBJ2-1 | TRBV5-1 | TRBD2 | 13 | .
ASSREGGLLSGNTIY | TRBJ1-3 | TRBV4-3 | . | 15 | few
ATSRDSRLVSYEQY | TRBJ2-7 | TRBV15 | . | 14 | few
ASSLGGGLADYNEQF | TRBJ2-1 | TRBV5-1 | TRBD2 | 15 | few
ASSYVVNTGELF | TRBJ2-2 | TRBV6-5 | . | 12 | .
ASSWGGPYEQY | TRBJ2-7 | TRBV5-1 | . | 11 | .
ASSPGQAGNTIY | TRBJ1-3 | TRBV5-1 | TRBD1 | 12 | few